This TCR beta chain was sequenced during a study of cytomegalovirus exposure and HLA in healthy donors. Study-wide results and caveats: Other equally common chains were less clonally expanded than HLA-associated TCR beta chains, a later analysis showed. Sequencing artifact likely explains a cluster of highly shared sequence variants. Associated with cytomegalovirus, according to the listing, were 150 to 200 TCR beta chains.

Germline lookup yields CDR1 SGDLS and CDR2 YYNGEE. V was clipped by 6 bases and J by 2 bases, with 15 bases between them. CDR3 length: 16 residues. Concerning this clone itself: Its antigen is currently unknown.

Use of 60 Vbeta and 13 Jbeta primers characterized the PCR. Original handling: Unique TCR beta chains totaled roughly 80 million in a later count, with roughly 11 million of them shared. TCRdb's copy holds only in-frame clones and misses some; the assay was immunoSEQ multiplex PCR. D and trimming come from the DNA, and the V and J calls and clone size come from that table. The sample consists of some 85,000 clones, 65% to 80% of them appearing once. The specimen sequenced was PBMCs. This TCR was sampled from a man aged 35 to 55 in good health and CMV-seronegative. The chain recombines TRBV9 with TRBJ2-6; weak D call: TRBD2 (6 bases). This CDR3 reads CASTQWGDPGANVLTF. The CDR3 coding sequence is TGTGCCAGCACTCAATGGGGGGATCCTGGGGCCAACGTCCTGACTTTC.